The 22 T cell receptor beta chains below come from one sample, sequenced in a study of cytomegalovirus exposure and HLA in healthy donors. The primer mix had 60 Vbeta and 13 Jbeta primers. Sequencing used immunoSEQ multiplex PCR; TCRdb keeps in-frame clones, though not all of them. Listed are just under 65,000 clones; 15% to 20% falls within the top ten. Input material: PBMCs. These TCRs come from a boy between 10 and 17 years old in good health and CMV-seronegative.

This chain uses TRBV7-9 with TRBJ1-4; D gene uncertain. V lost 5 bases and J 7 bases, leaving 11 bases between the germline ends. CDR1 and CDR2 (germline): SEHNR, FQNEAQ (reference sequence). The CDR3 extends over 13 amino acids. CDR3 in amino acids: CASSNIGVEKLFF. CDR3 sequence (DNA): TGTGCCAGCAGCAATATCGGTGTTGAAAAACTGTTTTTT.

The chain carries TRBV13 and TRBJ2-3; D perhaps matches TRBD2 (6 bases). In germline, CDR1 is PRHDT, CDR2 FYEKMQ (reference sequence). The CDR3 spans 17 residues. Trimming took off 2 bases at V and 4 bases at J, with 19 bases between the two ends. The CDR3 protein is CASSLSLGVRGPDTQYF. The DNA of the CDR3 is TGTGCCAGCAGCTTATCTTTGGGTGTGCGGGGCCCAGATACGCAGTATTTT.

Regarding this clone: A junction boundary mismatches the germline segment, possibly from a read error. The genes are TRBV7-9 and TRBJ1-1; tentative D call: TRBD1 (6 bases). The germline gives CDR1 SEHNR, CDR2 FQNEAQ (reference sequence). This CDR3 region has 15 residues. CDR3 bases: TGTGCCAGCATCATGGCCGGGGGGGCTCACACTGAACCTTTCTTT. Translated, it gives CASIMAGGAHTEPFF.

The chain employs TRBV19 and TRBJ2-7; 7 bases fit TRBD1. Germline values: CDR1 LNHDA, CDR2 SQIVND (reference sequence). This CDR3 contains 13 residues. After removal of 6 bases from V and 3 bases from J, the junction contained 5 bases not matched to a gene. The CDR3 protein is CASSGQDFYEQYF. DNA for the CDR3: TGTGCCAGTAGCGGACAGGACTTCTACGAGCAGTACTTC.

Here the CDR3 DNA reads TGTGCCAGCAGCGCCGGACTAGCGGGGAACGATGAGCAGTTCTTC. It yields the protein CASSAGLAGNDEQFF. The chain employs TRBV9 and TRBJ2-1; 12 nucleotides agree with TRBD2. V shed 3 bases, J shed 8 bases, and the junction held 6 bases outside the gene matches. The CDR3 sequence is 15 residues long. In germline, CDR1 is SGDLS, CDR2 YYNGEE. The full variable domain, with the rest looked up from reference TRBV9 and TRBJ2-1, is DSGVTQTPKHLITATGQRVTLRCSPRSGDLSVYWYQQSLDQGLQFLIQYYNGEERAKGNILERFSAQQFPDLHSELNLSSLELGDSALYFCASSAGLAGNDEQFFGPGTRLTVL.

The chain joins TRBV5-1 to TRBJ1-1; TRBD1 aligns across 12 bases. With V trimmed by 1 base and J by 11 bases, 6 bases remained unmatched. Germline CDR1 and CDR2: SGHRS and YFSETQ. This CDR3 is built from 14 residues. For the CDR3, the DNA is TGCGCCAGCAGCTTGTACGGGACAGGGGGCGAGGCTTTCTTT. Amino acid sequence: CASSLYGTGGEAFF. Based on the CDR3 plus reference TRBV5-1 and TRBJ1-1, the full variable domain is KAGVTQTPRYLIKTRGQQVTLSCSPISGHRSVSWYQQTPGQGLQFLFEYFSETQRNKGNFPGRFSGRQFSNSRSEMNVSTLELGDSALYLCASSLYGTGGEAFFGQGTRLTVV.

This chain's CDR3 is CASRSRDRVSNQPQHF. CDR3 coding DNA: TGTGCCAGTAGAAGCCGGGACAGAGTTAGCAATCAGCCCCAGCATTTT. The rearrangement joins TRBV19 to TRBJ1-5; TRBD1 aligns across 7 bases. From germline, CDR1 is LNHDA and CDR2 SQIVND (reference sequence). After removal of 6 bases from V and 0 bases from J, the junction contained 8 bases not matched to a gene. This CDR3 comprises 16 residues.

CDR3 sequence: CASSQDPTGVGNTIYF. The CDR3 region has the DNA TGTGCCAGCAGCCAAGACCCGACAGGGGTCGGAAACACCATATATTTT. The chain uses TRBV4-2 and TRBJ1-3; TRBD1 agrees at 8 bases. There are 16 residues in the CDR3. The V gene end was trimmed by 0 bases and the J gene end by 4 bases; junction bases not matched to a gene: 5. Germline V gives CDR1 LGHNA, CDR2 YNFKEQ.

Concerning this clone: Other DNA sequences within the sample encode an identical CDR3. This chain connects TRBV18 to TRBJ1-1, with 7 bases aligning to TRBD1. CDR1 is KGHSH and CDR2 is LQKENI in the germline V gene. This CDR3 is 14 amino acids long. The ends lost 8 bases at V and 0 bases at J; junction bases unmatched: 6. The CDR3 DNA follows: TGTGCCAGCGCGACAGGGACAATGAACACTGAAGCTTTCTTT. Translated: CASATGTMNTEAFF.

The chain uses TRBV6-5 and TRBJ1-3, with D maybe TRBD1 (6 bases). Trimming took 2 bases from V and 3 from J, leaving 8 bases between them. This CDR3 is 14 amino acids long. Germline CDR1 reads MNHEY; CDR2 reads SVGAGI. Here the CDR3 reads CASSYDRLGNTIYF. The CDR3 DNA reads as TGTGCCAGCAGTTACGACAGGCTTGGAAACACCATATATTTT.

The chain combines TRBV5-4 with TRBJ1-1, with TRBD1 as a possible D gene (6 bases). The CDR3 extends over 15 amino acids. CDR1 SGHNT and CDR2 YYREEE come from the germline V gene (reference sequence). Trimming removed 4 bases at V and 0 bases at J, with 13 bases between. The CDR3 is CASSPTTGLNTEAFF. In nucleotides, the CDR3 is TGTGCCAGCAGCCCTACAACAGGGCTGAACACTGAAGCTTTCTTT.

The chain recombines TRBV6-5 with TRBJ1-3, with a possible D match to TRBD1 (5 bases). Trimming took off 8 bases at V and 4 bases at J, with 12 bases between the two ends. Germline loops: CDR1 MNHEY, CDR2 SVGAGI. The CDR3 sequence is 13 residues long. CDR3 protein: CASRTPLGNTIYF. CDR3 bases: TGTGCCAGCCGGACACCTCTGGGAAACACCATATATTTT.

The rearrangement uses TRBV6-4 and TRBJ2-1; TRBD2 is a possible D gene (5 bases). Per germline, CDR1 MRHNA and CDR2 SNTAGT. Between the trimmed V and J ends, which lost 3 bases and 0 bases, there was a span of 12 bases. The CDR3 is 16 residues long. This CDR3 is CASSDSDFVSYNEQFF. The CDR3 DNA reads as TGTGCCAGCAGTGATTCGGACTTCGTCTCCTACAATGAGCAGTTCTTC.

V is TRBV7-2 and J is TRBJ2-1; tentatively, D is TRBD2 (5 bases). Germline lookup yields CDR1 SGHTA and CDR2 FQGNSA. V lost 0 bases, J lost 2 bases, and 8 bases lay in between. The CDR3 runs to 15 residues. CDR3 sequence reads: CASSLAGDPYNEQFF. CDR3 nucleotides: TGTGCCAGCAGCTTAGCGGGAGACCCCTACAATGAGCAGTTCTTC.

The V call is TRBV7-6, the J call TRBJ1-5; tentatively, D is TRBD1 (5 bases). CDR1 is SGHVS, CDR2 FNYEAQ, per germline. This CDR3 spans 13 amino acids. V was trimmed by 2 bases and J by 4 bases, leaving 6 bases between them. The CDR3 is CASSLRGNQPQHF. The CDR3 DNA reads as TGTGCCAGCAGCTTAAGGGGTAATCAGCCCCAGCATTTT.

The chain carries TRBV6-1 and TRBJ2-1, with D possibly TRBD2 on 5 matching bases. CDR1 and CDR2 (germline): MNHNS, SASEGT. The CDR3 covers 22 residues. V was cut by 1 base and J by 2 bases, with 30 bases left in between. The CDR3 nucleotides read TGTGCCAGCAGTGAAGGAGGTTACGGAAGCGGTGGGCTTCTCCTGACCTACAATGAGCAGTTCTTC. Translated, it gives CASSEGGYGSGGLLLTYNEQFF.

V gene TRBV7-9 combines with J gene TRBJ2-7; possible D gene TRBD2, 5 bases. The CDR3 has 14 amino acids. Trimming stripped 5 bases from V and 1 base from J, with 12 bases between. Germline CDR1 reads SEHNR; CDR2 reads FQNEAQ (reference sequence). The CDR3 sequence: CASSHRDASYEQYF. CDR3 nucleotides: TGTGCCAGCAGCCACCGGGATGCATCCTACGAGCAGTACTTC.

The DNA for the CDR3 is TGTGCCTGGAGGGTGAGGGGAGGGACCAAAAACATTCAGTACTTC. It translates to CAWRVRGGTKNIQYF. The gene calls are TRBV30 and TRBJ2-4, with 7 bases that match TRBD2. The V gene's germline CDR1 is GTSNPN and CDR2 SVGIG (reference sequence). With 3 bases clipped from V and 2 bases from J, the junction kept 7 bases outside the gene matches. The CDR3 consists of 15 residues. Full variable domain (remainder filled in from reference TRBV30 and TRBJ2-4): SQTIHQWPATLVQPVGSPLSLECTVEGTSNPNLYWYRQAAGRGLQLLFYSVGIGQISSEVPQNLSASRPQDRQFILSSKKLLLSDSGFYLCAWRVRGGTKNIQYFGAGTRLSVL.

The V gene is TRBV5-1, the J gene TRBJ2-6; 9 positions match TRBD1. Germline CDR1 and CDR2: SGHRS and YFSETQ. The CDR3 runs 18 residues. V lost 2 bases to trimming and J lost 0 bases; unmatched junction nucleotides: 6. CDR3 bases: TGCGCCAGCAGCTTCGGACAGGGGACGAGCTCTGGGGCCAACGTCCTGACTTTC. It encodes CASSFGQGTSSGANVLTF. The full variable domain, its missing parts supplied by reference TRBV5-1 and TRBJ2-6, is KAGVTQTPRYLIKTRGQQVTLSCSPISGHRSVSWYQQTPGQGLQFLFEYFSETQRNKGNFPGRFSGRQFSNSRSEMNVSTLELGDSALYLCASSFGQGTSSGANVLTFGAGSRLTVL.

This chain links TRBV4-1 with TRBJ1-2; the match to TRBD1 covers 10 bases. This CDR3 spans 14 amino acids. Germline assignment: CDR1 MGHRA and CDR2 YSYEKL. After removal of 3 bases from V and 8 bases from J, the junction contained 6 bases not matched to a gene. Written as DNA, the CDR3 is TGCGCCAGCAGCCAGGTCTGGACAGGGGGAGGCTACACCTTC. It encodes CASSQVWTGGGYTF.

About this clone: Other DNA sequences in this sample translate to the same CDR3. The rearrangement uses TRBV11-3 and TRBJ2-1; TRBD2 matches 8 bases. The CDR3 spans 14 residues. The germline CDR1 and CDR2 sequences are SGHNT and YENEEA. V dropped 8 bases and J dropped 4; count of bases not matched to a gene: 7. The CDR3 DNA sequence: TGTGCCAGCTCTTCAGGACTAGCTTACAATGAGCAGTTCTTC. This gives the protein CASSSGLAYNEQFF. Full variable domain (rest looked up from reference TRBV11-3 and TRBJ2-1): EAGVVQSPRYKIIEKKQPVAFWCNPISGHNTLYWYLQNLGQGPELLIRYENEEAVDDSQLPKDRFSAERLKGVDSTLKIQPAELGDSAVYLCASSSGLAYNEQFFGPGTRLTVL.

This rearrangement joins TRBV27 to TRBJ1-1; D might be TRBD1 (5 bases). Germline V CDR1 and CDR2: MNHEY, SMNVEV (reference sequence). The CDR3 has 14 amino acids. Trimming took off 2 bases at V and 3 bases at J, with 10 bases between the two ends. CDR3 protein: CASSLARADTEAFF. Here the CDR3 DNA reads TGTGCCAGCAGTTTAGCCAGGGCGGACACTGAAGCTTTCTTT.